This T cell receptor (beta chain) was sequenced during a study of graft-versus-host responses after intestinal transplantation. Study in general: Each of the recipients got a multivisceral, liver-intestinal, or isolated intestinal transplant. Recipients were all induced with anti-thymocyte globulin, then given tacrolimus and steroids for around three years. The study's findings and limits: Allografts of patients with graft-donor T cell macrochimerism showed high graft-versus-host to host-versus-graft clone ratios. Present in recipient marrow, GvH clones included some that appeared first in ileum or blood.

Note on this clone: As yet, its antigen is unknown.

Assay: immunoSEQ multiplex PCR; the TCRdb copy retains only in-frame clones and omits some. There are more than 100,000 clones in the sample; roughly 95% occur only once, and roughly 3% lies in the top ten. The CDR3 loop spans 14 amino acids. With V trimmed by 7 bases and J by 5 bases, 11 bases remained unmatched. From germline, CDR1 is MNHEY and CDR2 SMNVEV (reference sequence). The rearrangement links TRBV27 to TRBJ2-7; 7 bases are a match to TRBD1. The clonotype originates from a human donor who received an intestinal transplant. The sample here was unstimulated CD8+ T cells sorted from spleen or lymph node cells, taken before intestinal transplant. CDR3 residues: CASTPQGQLHEQYF. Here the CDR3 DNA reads TGTGCCAGCACCCCACAGGGACAGCTCCACGAGCAGTACTTC.